Each of the 16 T cell receptor beta chains below was sequenced from the same sample in a study of patients and donors after allogeneic stem cell transplantation. TCRdb itself ran the RT-PCR reads through MiXCR, one entry per CDR3 protein. The sample contains approximately 430,000 distinct CDR3 sequences, 15% to 20% of which appear only once. Material: blood, either unsorted or a sorted T cell fraction (not recorded which). All receptors derive from a human donor who was either an allogeneic HSCT recipient or a stem cell or donor lymphocyte infusion donor (not recorded which). It is not recorded whose cells these are; they may come from a transplant donor.

This clonotype has a handful of counts. The chain has TRBV7-9 and TRBJ1-3, with D maybe TRBD1 (6 bases). This CDR3 spans 16 amino acids. Germline CDR1 is SEHNR and CDR2 is FQNEAQ (reference sequence). Between the trimmed V and J ends, which lost 5 bases and 3 bases, there was a span of 17 bases. CDR3 coding DNA: TGTGCCAGCAGCCCAAAGGGCGGGGGCAGTGGAAACACCATATATTTT. Its translation is CASSPKGGGSGNTIYF.

This chain links TRBV4-1 with TRBJ2-2; perhaps TRBD1 as D (6 bases). Deletions cut 1 base from V and 6 bases from J, with 12 bases between. CDR1 MGHRA and CDR2 YSYEKL come from the germline V gene. CDR3 length equals 15 residues. CDR3 sequence: CASSQAKQGAGELFF. CDR3 nucleotides: TGCGCCAGCAGCCAAGCAAAACAGGGCGCCGGGGAGCTGTTTTTT.

This clonotype occurred a few times. The J gene is TRBJ2-7, the V gene TRBV15, with D perhaps assigned TRBD1 or TRBD2 (6 bases each). This CDR3 region has 16 residues. Trimming left V 5 bases short and J 3 bases short, with 20 bases between. Germline CDR1 reads LNHNV; CDR2 reads YYDKDF (reference sequence). This CDR3 reads CATSSGGTSNLYEQYF. CDR3 nucleotides: TGTGCCACCAGCTCCGGCGGGACATCAAACCTCTACGAGCAGTACTTC.

This chain uses TRBV7-3 with TRBJ2-3; 11 nucleotides align to TRBD2. V lost 5 bases, J lost 2 bases, and 6 bases stayed unmatched. The CDR3 contains 16 residues. Germline V gives CDR1 SGHTA, CDR2 FQGTGA. CDR3 DNA: TGTGCCAGCAGCCCCCGACTAGCGGGAACCACAGATACGCAGTATTTT. Translating it yields CASSPRLAGTTDTQYF.

This clonotype was observed many times. The chain has TRBV12-3 or TRBV12-4 and TRBJ1-2; a possible D gene is TRBD1 (5 bases). The ends were cut back, 7 bases at V and 6 bases at J, with 12 bases in the middle. This CDR3 region has 12 residues. CDR3 loop: CASKGVWDGYTF. CDR3 nucleotides: TGTGCCAGCAAAGGGGTTTGGGATGGCTACACCTTC.

This clonotype was detected many times. This sequence joins TRBV9 and TRBJ2-5; D might be TRBD1 or TRBD2, each matching 5 bases. Trimming stripped 2 bases from V and 7 bases from J, with 12 bases between. Germline-derived CDR1 and CDR2 are SGDLS and YYNGEE. CDR3 length equals 13 residues. DNA of the CDR3: TGTGCCAGCAGCGTGGGACGAAGCACGACCCAGTACTTC. This sequence encodes CASSVGRSTTQYF.

This chain links TRBV24-1 with TRBJ2-1; 9 nucleotides match TRBD2. V trimming: 4 bases; J trimming: 2 bases; junction bases outside the gene matches: 5. The CDR3 contains 16 residues. The V gene's germline CDR1 is KGHDR and CDR2 SFDVKD. The CDR3 protein is CATSDPSGGPYNEQFF. Written as DNA, the CDR3 is TGTGCCACCAGTGACCCAAGCGGGGGGCCCTACAATGAGCAGTTCTTC.

This sequence joins TRBV18 and TRBJ2-1; possibly TRBD1 for D (6 bases). Trimming removed 0 bases from V and 10 bases from J, with 19 bases in between. Germline CDR1 KGHSH, CDR2 LQKENI. The CDR3 extends over 16 amino acids. The CDR3: CASSPPRTEQRGEQFF. CDR3 bases: TGTGCCAGCTCACCACCTAGGACGGAACAAAGGGGGGAGCAGTTCTTC.

Only a few counts were recorded for this clonotype. J is TRBJ2-3 and V is TRBV24-1, with D maybe TRBD1 (6 bases). Trimming took 1 base from V and 1 from J, leaving 20 bases between them. From germline, CDR1 is KGHDR and CDR2 SFDVKD. CDR3 length: 19 amino acids. For the CDR3, the DNA is TGTGCCACCAGTGATTTAGGCGGACAGTCCCAAAGGGGCACAGATACGCAGTATTTT. Protein: CATSDLGGQSQRGTDTQYF.

This clonotype showed up just a few times. V and J are TRBV11-1 and TRBJ2-4; 11 nucleotides match TRBD2. The CDR3 has 19 amino acids. CDR1 SGHAT and CDR2 FQDESV come from the germline V gene (reference sequence). Unmatched junction bases numbered 8, after V lost 1 base and J lost 0 bases. CDR3 DNA: TGTGCCAGCAGCTTAGGATCCCTAGCGGGAGGTCCAGCCAAAAACATTCAGTACTTC. Protein product: CASSLGSLAGGPAKNIQYF.

The gene calls are TRBV12-3 or TRBV12-4 and TRBJ1-5, with 9 bases lining up with TRBD1. V trimming: 2 bases; J trimming: 2 bases; junction bases outside the gene matches: 4. The CDR3 covers 16 residues. This CDR3 is CASSLTGGLGNQPQHF. In DNA, the CDR3 is TGTGCCAGCAGTTTAACAGGGGGCTTAGGCAATCAGCCCCAGCATTTT.

In its sample, this clonotype was seen a few times. This chain links TRBV5-1 with TRBJ1-1; D possibly corresponds to TRBD1 (6 bases). V was clipped by 0 bases and J by 0 bases, with 12 bases between them. CDR1 and CDR2 (germline): SGHRS, YFSETQ. The CDR3 covers 16 residues. The CDR3 region is CASSLVRQVLNTEAFF. CDR3 in DNA: TGCGCCAGCAGCTTGGTCCGACAGGTTTTGAACACTGAAGCTTTCTTT.

There are many counts of this clonotype. This chain connects TRBV12-3 or TRBV12-4 to TRBJ1-1, with D maybe TRBD1 (5 bases). Trimming removed 0 bases at V and 1 base at J, with 6 bases between. The CDR3 has 14 residues. This CDR3 reads CASSLARGNTEAFF. The CDR3 DNA reads TGTGCCAGCAGTTTAGCGAGGGGGAACACTGAAGCTTTCTTT.

The chain joins TRBV5-1 to TRBJ1-5; 12 bases line up with TRBD1. V shed 2 bases and J 4 bases; nucleotides not matched to a gene: 4. The CDR3 runs 16 residues. The germline V gene encodes CDR1 SGHRS and CDR2 YFSETQ. CDR3: CASSFGTGGINQPQHF. As DNA, the CDR3 is TGCGCCAGCAGCTTTGGGACAGGGGGCATTAATCAGCCCCAGCATTTT.

This clonotype was seen ten or more times. The gene calls are TRBV12-3 or TRBV12-4 and TRBJ2-7; 9 nucleotides line up with TRBD1. With 6 bases clipped from V and 4 bases from J, the junction kept 7 bases outside the gene matches. The CDR3 is made up of 14 amino acids. CDR3 coding DNA: TGTGCCAGCAGCCATGGGACAGGGTTATACGAGCAGTACTTC. It yields the protein CASSHGTGLYEQYF.

There are a few counts of this clonotype. CDR3 protein: CASSFTGGGSTEAFF. For the CDR3, the DNA is TGTGCCAGCAGCTTTACAGGGGGAGGGAGCACTGAAGCTTTCTTT. This rearrangement joins TRBV7-9 to TRBJ1-1, with 8 bases that match TRBD1. Losses at the gene ends were 3 bases for V and 4 bases for J; bases not matched to a gene: 7. Germline CDR1 reads SEHNR; CDR2 reads FQNEAQ (reference sequence). The CDR3 runs 15 residues.